The 23 T cell receptor beta chains below come from one sample, sequenced in a study of blood T cell repertoires in COVID-19 (TCRdb year 2020). The library relied on the immunoSEQ multiplex PCR assay. As stored in TCRdb, this immuneACCESS dataset retains in-frame rearrangements with V and J assigned. A fraction of the clones does not appear; measured against another copy, unresolved V genes explain less than half of the discrepancy, and the remainder lacks a known reason. The sample contains 400,000 to 450,000 clones, about 90% of them found a single time. About 0.57% of the sample is in the top ten clones. The sample consisted of PBMCs or T cells enriched from blood (not recorded which). The receptors derive from a man between 18 and 29 years old who had recovered from COVID-19.

CDR3 nucleotide sequence: TGTGCCAGCAGCCCTGCTAAGCGGGGCACAGATACGCAGTATTTT. This translates into CASSPAKRGTDTQYF. The chain joins TRBV4-2 to TRBJ2-3; tentatively, D is TRBD2 (6 bases). CDR1 is LGHNA and CDR2 is YNFKEQ in the germline V gene. CDR3 length: 15 amino acids. V lost 4 bases, J lost 1 base, and 12 bases lay in between.

This clone was seen more than once but under ten times. CDR3 residues: CASSITQGAGGYTF. CDR3 bases: TGTGCCAGTAGTATTACACAGGGGGCAGGAGGCTACACCTTC. This chain links TRBV19 with TRBJ1-2; 9 bases agree with TRBD1. V trimming: 3 bases; J trimming: 8 bases; junction bases outside the gene matches: 7. CDR3 length: 14 residues. Germline V CDR1 and CDR2: LNHDA, SQIVND (reference sequence).

The V gene is TRBV28, the J gene TRBJ2-2, with 8 positions matching TRBD2. Trimming took 3 bases from V and 0 from J; bases not matched to a gene: 9. In germline, CDR1 is MDHEN, CDR2 SYDVKM. This CDR3 is built from 18 residues. In nucleotides, the CDR3 is TGTGCCAGCAGTTTCTCACTAGCGGACAGTGCGAACACCGGGGAGCTGTTTTTT. Translation: CASSFSLADSANTGELFF. The full variable domain, its missing parts supplied by reference TRBV28 and TRBJ2-2, is DVKVTQSSRYLVKRTGEKVFLECVQDMDHENMFWYRQDPGLGLRLIYFSYDVKMKEKGDIPEGYSVSREKKERFSLILESASTNQTSMYLCASSFSLADSANTGELFFGEGSRLTVL.

Turning to this clone: Distinct nucleotide sequences in the sample also encode this CDR3. This chain connects TRBV3-1 (or the pseudogene TRBV3-2) to TRBJ2-5; D is undetermined. V dropped 1 base and J dropped 5 bases, with 5 bases sitting between them. This CDR3 is built from 12 residues. Germline lookup yields CDR1 LGHDT and CDR2 YNNKEL (reference sequence). This CDR3 reads CASSQGRETQYF. The CDR3 nucleotides read TGTGCCAGCAGCCAAGGGCGGGAGACCCAGTACTTC.

The chain carries TRBV5-5 and TRBJ1-2, with TRBD1 identical over 11 bases. Germline V lookup: CDR1 SGHKS, CDR2 YYEKEE (reference sequence). After removal of 8 bases from V and 6 bases from J, the junction contained 6 bases not matched to a gene. This CDR3 contains 13 residues. The CDR3 DNA is TGTGCCAGTAGGACAGGGGGCGTCGATGGCTACACCTTC. Protein product: CASRTGGVDGYTF.

This clone was counted between two and nine times. This sequence joins TRBV5-1 and TRBJ2-1, with D maybe TRBD1 (5 bases). Germline CDR1 is SGHRS and CDR2 is YFSETQ. There are 13 residues in the CDR3. V was shortened by 4 bases and J by 7 bases, with 12 bases between the two germline ends. CDR3 sequence reads: CASSDLTDNEQFF. The CDR3 nucleotides are TGCGCCAGCAGCGACCTGACAGATAATGAGCAGTTCTTC.

The chain carries TRBV30 and TRBJ2-7, with D uncertain. This CDR3 contains 11 residues. The V gene's germline CDR1 is GTSNPN and CDR2 SVGIG (reference sequence). V lost 2 bases to trimming and J lost 4 bases, with 6 bases between them. The chain's CDR3 is CAWSTSYEQYF. CDR3 nucleotides: TGTGCCTGGAGTACAAGTTACGAGCAGTACTTC.

The chain uses TRBV28 and TRBJ1-3, with no clear D. The CDR3 is 15 amino acids. The ends were cut back, 3 bases at V and 0 bases at J, with 9 bases in the middle. From germline, CDR1 is MDHEN and CDR2 SYDVKM. The CDR3 DNA reads as TGTGCCAGCAGTTTCCCGCCGGGCTCTGGAAACACCATATATTTT. The encoded protein is CASSFPPGSGNTIYF.

The J gene is TRBJ1-5, the V gene TRBV29-1; D not resolved. Germline CDR1 is SQVTM and CDR2 is ANQGSEA. The CDR3 contains 13 residues. V lost 1 base and J lost 2, with 6 bases in between. CDR3 sequence reads: CSVEGVGNQPQHF. For the CDR3, the DNA is TGCAGCGTTGAAGGTGTAGGCAATCAGCCCCAGCATTTT.

The chain recombines TRBV7-9 with TRBJ2-7, with 7 positions matching TRBD1. With V trimmed by 7 bases and J by 0 bases, 3 bases remained unmatched. The CDR3 covers 13 residues. Per germline, CDR1 SEHNR and CDR2 FQNEAQ (reference sequence). CDR3 nucleotide sequence: TGTGCCAGCAACAGGGGTCCCTCCTACGAGCAGTACTTC. This sequence encodes CASNRGPSYEQYF.

The chain employs TRBV23-1 and TRBJ2-5; D not resolved. TRBV23-1 is an ORF, and what it does is uncertain. The V end was cut by 0 bases, the J end by 6 bases, with 11 bases between. The CDR3 consists of 14 residues. The CDR3 nucleotides read TGCGCCAGCAGTCAATCCATAGAAGCTCAGACCCAGTACTTC. Residues: CASSQSIEAQTQYF.

In DNA form, the CDR3 reads TGTGCCAGCAGTTACCTGACTAGCGGCGAGCAGTTCTTC. Translating it yields CASSYLTSGEQFF. The chain couples TRBV6-5 to TRBJ2-1, with 9 bases lining up with TRBD2. V gave up 2 bases and J gave up 10 bases; unmatched junction bases: 3. This CDR3 contains 13 residues. Germline V gene lookup returns CDR1 MNHEY and CDR2 SVGAGI.

This chain uses TRBV19 with TRBJ2-5; 8 bases fit TRBD2. CDR1 is LNHDA and CDR2 is SQIVND in the germline V gene (reference sequence). The CDR3 has 15 amino acids. V shed 3 bases, J shed 2 bases, and the junction held 5 bases outside the gene matches. In DNA form, the CDR3 reads TGTGCCAGTAGTATCGGGACTAGATTACAAGAGACCCAGTACTTC. Translating it yields CASSIGTRLQETQYF.

The chain carries TRBV28 and TRBJ1-5; the D gene is possibly TRBD1 (5 bases). V shed 8 bases and J shed 7 bases, with 15 bases lying between them. Looked up from germline, CDR1 is MDHEN and CDR2 is SYDVKM. The CDR3 length is 13 residues. CDR3 amino acids: CASRGRKDQPQHF. For the CDR3, the DNA is TGTGCCAGCCGGGGGAGGAAGGACCAGCCCCAGCATTTT.

This sequence joins TRBV5-6 and TRBJ2-2; D gene ambiguous. Germline V gives CDR1 SGHDT, CDR2 YYEEEE. Trimming shortened V by 5 bases and J by 4 bases, and 9 bases separated the two germline ends. The CDR3 is 13 residues long. The CDR3 loop reads CASSYSLTGELFF. Here the CDR3 DNA reads TGTGCCAGCAGTTACTCACTCACCGGGGAGCTGTTTTTT.

The rearrangement uses TRBV11-2 and TRBJ1-1; TRBD1 matches 7 bases. Germline CDR1 reads SGHAT; CDR2 reads FQNNGV. V trimming: 5 bases; J trimming: 4 bases; junction bases outside the gene matches: 4. The length of the CDR3 is 13 residues. The CDR3 loop reads CASSPQGPTEAFF. CDR3 bases: TGTGCCAGCAGCCCACAGGGGCCCACTGAAGCTTTCTTT.

This clone was detected only once. V and J are TRBV25-1 and TRBJ1-1, with D tentatively TRBD1 (5 bases). The V end lost 5 bases, the J end lost 0 bases, and 10 bases lay between the germline ends. Germline loops: CDR1 MGHDK, CDR2 SYGVNS. The CDR3 is made up of 14 amino acids. In nucleotides, the CDR3 is TGTGCCAGCAGTTTACAGGCCATGAACACTGAAGCTTTCTTT. Amino acid sequence: CASSLQAMNTEAFF.

As to this clone: Other DNA sequences from this sample encode an identical CDR3 as well. This sequence joins TRBV5-1 and TRBJ1-6; possibly TRBD1 for D (6 bases). CDR3 size: 14 residues. The V and J ends lost 0 bases and 6 bases respectively, with 7 bases between them. Germline lookup yields CDR1 SGHRS and CDR2 YFSETQ. Written as DNA, the CDR3 is TGCGCCAGCAGCTTGGAAGGGGGTAATTCACCCCTCCACTTT. Translating it yields CASSLEGGNSPLHF. Together with reference TRBV5-1 and TRBJ1-6, the CDR3 gives the full variable domain: KAGVTQTPRYLIKTRGQQVTLSCSPISGHRSVSWYQQTPGQGLQFLFEYFSETQRNKGNFPGRFSGRQFSNSRSEMNVSTLELGDSALYLCASSLEGGNSPLHFGNGTRLTVT.

The rearrangement joins TRBV5-6 to TRBJ1-2, with no clear D. V was pared by 7 bases and J by 4 bases, with 20 bases between. Per the germline V gene, CDR1 is SGHDT and CDR2 is YYEEEE. The length of the CDR3 is 15 residues. DNA of the CDR3: TGTGCCAGCCGCAGCTTAGGAGTCTCAGCCTATGGCTACACCTTC. Translating gives CASRSLGVSAYGYTF.

The rearrangement uses TRBV5-1 and TRBJ1-1; D gene unclear. V was shortened by 0 bases and J by 5 bases, with 8 bases between the two germline ends. Germline V gene sequence: CDR1 SGHRS, CDR2 YFSETQ. The CDR3 has 13 residues. The CDR3 sequence: CASSLAFGTEAFF. DNA for the CDR3: TGCGCCAGCAGCTTGGCGTTCGGGACTGAAGCTTTCTTT.

This chain uses TRBV24-1 with TRBJ2-1; possibly TRBD1 or TRBD2 for D (5 bases each). Germline loops: CDR1 KGHDR, CDR2 SFDVKD. Trimming removed 9 bases from V and 8 bases from J, with 13 bases in between. There are 12 residues in the CDR3. The CDR3 sequence is CATRGGEHEQFF. CDR3 bases: TGTGCCACCCGTGGGGGAGAGCATGAGCAGTTCTTC.

The CDR3: CASSIGGGSVYEQYF. The CDR3 bases are TGTGCCAGTAGTATCGGGGGAGGCAGCGTCTACGAGCAGTACTTC. This rearrangement joins TRBV19 to TRBJ2-7; D may be TRBD2 (6 bases). The germline V gene has CDR1 LNHDA and CDR2 SQIVND (reference sequence). The CDR3 covers 15 residues. With 3 bases removed from V and 3 bases from J, the gap between germline ends came to 15 bases.

V gene TRBV7-9 combines with J gene TRBJ1-1; D is uncertain. CDR1 is SEHNR, CDR2 FQNEAQ, per germline (reference sequence). Trimming left V 1 base short and J 5 bases short, with 8 bases between. This CDR3 region has 13 residues. In nucleotides, the CDR3 is TGTGCCAGCAGCTTAGACGAGAATACTGAAGCTTTCTTT. Encoded protein: CASSLDENTEAFF.